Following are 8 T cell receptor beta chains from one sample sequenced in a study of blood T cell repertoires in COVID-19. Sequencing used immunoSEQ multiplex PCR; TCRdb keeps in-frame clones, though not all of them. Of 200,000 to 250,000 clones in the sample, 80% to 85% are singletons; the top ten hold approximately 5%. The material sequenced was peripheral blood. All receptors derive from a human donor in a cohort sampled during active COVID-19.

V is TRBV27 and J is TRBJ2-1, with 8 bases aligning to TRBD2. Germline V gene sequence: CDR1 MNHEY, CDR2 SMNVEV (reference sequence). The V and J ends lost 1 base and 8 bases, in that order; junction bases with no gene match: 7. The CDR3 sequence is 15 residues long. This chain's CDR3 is CASSLWGLGTYEQFF. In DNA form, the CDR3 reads TGTGCCAGCAGTTTATGGGGACTAGGGACATATGAGCAGTTCTTC.

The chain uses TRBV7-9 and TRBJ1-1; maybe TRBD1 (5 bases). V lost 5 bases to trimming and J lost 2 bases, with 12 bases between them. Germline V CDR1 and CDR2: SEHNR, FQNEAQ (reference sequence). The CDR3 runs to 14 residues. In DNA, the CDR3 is TGTGCCAGCAGCCCAATAAGGGGAAACACTGAAGCTTTCTTT. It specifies CASSPIRGNTEAFF.

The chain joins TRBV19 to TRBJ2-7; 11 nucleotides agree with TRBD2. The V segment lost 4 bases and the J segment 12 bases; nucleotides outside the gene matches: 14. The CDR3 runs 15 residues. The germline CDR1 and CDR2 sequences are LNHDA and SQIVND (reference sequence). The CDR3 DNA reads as TGTGCCAGTAGTAAGACTGGGACTAGCGGATCTCCAGGGTACTTC. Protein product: CASSKTGTSGSPGYF.

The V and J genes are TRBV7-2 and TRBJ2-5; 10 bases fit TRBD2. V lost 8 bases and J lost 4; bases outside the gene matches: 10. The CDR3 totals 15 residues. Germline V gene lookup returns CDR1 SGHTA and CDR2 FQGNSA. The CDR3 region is CASLLAGVWGETQYF. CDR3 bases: TGTGCCAGCCTTCTAGCGGGAGTTTGGGGAGAGACCCAGTACTTC.

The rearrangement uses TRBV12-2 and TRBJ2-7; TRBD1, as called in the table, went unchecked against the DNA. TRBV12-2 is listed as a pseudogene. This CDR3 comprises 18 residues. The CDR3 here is CASRFPPGRTGTPYEQYF. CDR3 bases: TGTGCAAGTCGCTTCCCCCCCGGAAGAACAGGGACCCCCTACGAGCAGTACTTC.

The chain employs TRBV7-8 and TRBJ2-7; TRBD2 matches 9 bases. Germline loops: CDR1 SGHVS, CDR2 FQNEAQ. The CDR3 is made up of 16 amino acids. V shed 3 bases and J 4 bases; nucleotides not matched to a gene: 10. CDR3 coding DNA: TGTGCCAGCAGCTTCTTAGCGGGAGAGGGCCGGTACGAGCAGTACTTC. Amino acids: CASSFLAGEGRYEQYF.

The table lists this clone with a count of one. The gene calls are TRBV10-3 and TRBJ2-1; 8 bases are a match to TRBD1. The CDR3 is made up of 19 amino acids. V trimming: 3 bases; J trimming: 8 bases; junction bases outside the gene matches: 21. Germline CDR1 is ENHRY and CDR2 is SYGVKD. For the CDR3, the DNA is TGTGCCATCAGTGACCCTACGGGAATCGGTGACAGGGGAAGTTATGAGCAGTTCTTC. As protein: CAISDPTGIGDRGSYEQFF.

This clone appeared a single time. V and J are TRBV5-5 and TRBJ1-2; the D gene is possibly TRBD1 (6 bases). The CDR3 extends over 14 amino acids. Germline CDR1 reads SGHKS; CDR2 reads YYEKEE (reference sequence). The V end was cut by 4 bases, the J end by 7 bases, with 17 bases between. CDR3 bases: TGTGCCAGCAGCCGAGATTCCGACAGGCCTGGCTACACCTTC. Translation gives CASSRDSDRPGYTF.